These T cell receptor beta chains were read from a single sample in a study of blood T cells in healthy people across ages. Each CDR3 protein gets one entry after TCRdb re-called the 5' RACE reads with MiXCR. This sample has hundreds of thousands of distinct CDR3 sequences, with roughly 48% found just once. The sequencing sample was made of blood. The receptors here all came from a man at least 80 years old in good health. The CDR3 runs from the conserved cysteine through the conserved F or W. Fields, in order: CDR3 length, V gene, CDR3 protein.

len: 15; v_gene: TRBV5-6; CDR3aa: CASSLSQSGAYGYTF
len: 15; v_gene: TRBV6-2/TRBV6-3; CDR3aa: CAGIRTSANTGELFF
len: 15; v_gene: TRBV2; CDR3aa: CASTGLAGTKNIQYF
len: 12; v_gene: TRBV11-2; CDR3aa: CATGGQGYGYTF
len: 14; v_gene: TRBV28; CDR3aa: CASSLGTGGRGYTF
len: 13; v_gene: TRBV7-9; CDR3aa: CASSSNQGTEAFF
len: 12; v_gene: TRBV29-1; CDR3aa: CSVSGGSETQYF
len: 15; v_gene: TRBV20-1; CDR3aa: CSARGYGGLYSPLHF
len: 15; v_gene: TRBV20-1; CDR3aa: CSARDSGSATDTQYF
len: 15; v_gene: TRBV5-1; CDR3aa: CASMITGLPQETQYF
len: 15; v_gene: TRBV20-1; CDR3aa: CSVPTGTSGANVLTF
len: 15; v_gene: TRBV7-9; CDR3aa: CASSLGASGKNIQYF
len: 15; v_gene: TRBV7-9; CDR3aa: CASSLRGDREQGYTF
len: 13; v_gene: TRBV2; CDR3aa: CASSEVYNYGYTF
len: 18; v_gene: TRBV4-1; CDR3aa: CASSQDHGVLAGGAAQFF
len: 12; v_gene: TRBV5-1; CDR3aa: CASRTGNYGYTF
len: 14; v_gene: TRBV25-1; CDR3aa: CASSDPGTSGEQYF
len: 12; v_gene: TRBV29-1; CDR3aa: CSVGDRVSTQYF
len: 11; v_gene: TRBV20-1; CDR3aa: CSARGGSPLHF
len: 14; v_gene: TRBV2; CDR3aa: CASRPGQRTDTQYF
len: 14; v_gene: TRBV5-1; CDR3aa: CASTRAQVGETQYF
len: 13; v_gene: TRBV20-1; CDR3aa: CSATQGAGNEQFF
len: 12; v_gene: TRBV4-1; CDR3aa: CASSQDDCEQYF
len: 13; v_gene: TRBV2; CDR3aa: CASSTGDNQPQHF
len: 15; v_gene: TRBV20-1; CDR3aa: CSARIWDRGPGEQFF
len: 11; v_gene: TRBV2; CDR3aa: CASSGAYEQYF
len: 14; v_gene: TRBV5-1; CDR3aa: CASSLGAAWNEQFF
len: 13; v_gene: TRBV7-2; CDR3aa: CASSLAGWETQYF